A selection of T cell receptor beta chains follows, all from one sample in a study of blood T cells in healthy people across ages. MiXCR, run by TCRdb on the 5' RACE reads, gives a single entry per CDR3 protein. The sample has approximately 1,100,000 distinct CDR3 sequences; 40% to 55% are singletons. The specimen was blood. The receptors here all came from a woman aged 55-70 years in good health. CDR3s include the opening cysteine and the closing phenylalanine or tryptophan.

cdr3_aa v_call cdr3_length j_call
CASSLGLAGVDTQYF TRBV7-3 15 TRBJ2-3
CSVPGFPGQSNEQFF TRBV29-1 15 TRBJ2-1
CASSAGGMMAYEQYF TRBV7-6 15 TRBJ2-7
CASSLQAGSPLHF TRBV12-3/TRBV12-4 13 TRBJ1-6
CASSSTRITGELFF TRBV7-2 14 TRBJ2-2
CASRDEAYEQYF TRBV2 12 TRBJ2-7
CASSLVGTSVTDTQYF TRBV7-2 16 TRBJ2-3
CSVEGDSLSYEQYF TRBV29-1 14 TRBJ2-7
CASSSLGTGFEKLFF TRBV27 15 TRBJ1-4
CASSGQGLVTEAFF TRBV25-1 14 TRBJ1-1
CATSREEAGGRDTQYF TRBV15 16 TRBJ2-3
CASSPGSGGEQYF TRBV11-3 13 TRBJ2-7
CASSVPLDTGELFF TRBV9 14 TRBJ2-2
CASSQSLAGQTLGQETQYF TRBV14 19 TRBJ2-5
CASSPSGTGTDTQYF TRBV6-6 15 TRBJ2-3
CSAPSVMGQESYNEQFF TRBV20-1 17 TRBJ2-1
CAWSGGQLTGELFF TRBV30 14 TRBJ2-2
CASRPQGFNSPLHF TRBV27 14 TRBJ1-6
CASSRGLNSYEQYF TRBV6-5 14 TRBJ2-7
CASSPKTGASTEAFF TRBV5-4 15 TRBJ1-1
CASSLTARAAAYEQYF TRBV7-7 16 TRBJ2-7
CASSSTAGTSGKNIQYF TRBV12-3/TRBV12-4 17 TRBJ2-4
CASSLVTSEQEQYF TRBV12-3/TRBV12-4 14 TRBJ2-5
CASSWTGLAGGGSPYNEQFF TRBV11-2 20 TRBJ2-1
CASNPGVPPYEQNF TRBV6-1 14 TRBJ2-5
CASSLESGSATYEQYF TRBV5-1 16 TRBJ2-7
CASSQDKEGWDYGYTF TRBV4-1 16 TRBJ1-2
CSADLGDSGANVLTF TRBV20-1 15 TRBJ2-6
CSVGQGVNEKLFF TRBV29-1 13 TRBJ1-4
CASSYLGQGVTQETQYF TRBV6-5 17 TRBJ2-5
CASRSGTSGSSREQYF TRBV6-2/TRBV6-3 16 TRBJ2-7
CASSLGGRAVDNEQFF TRBV12-3/TRBV12-4 16 TRBJ2-1
CASSPLGRSEAFF TRBV6-2/TRBV6-3 13 TRBJ1-1
CASSLAGTRGSAEQYF TRBV6-6 16 TRBJ2-5
CASSAPLQETYEQYF TRBV7-9 15 TRBJ2-7
CAGSRGDTQYF TRBV9 11 TRBJ2-3
CASSYTGGRKYNEQFF TRBV11-2 16 TRBJ2-1
CASSQGTGVQTNYGYTF TRBV14 17 TRBJ1-2
CASSYLGGPSTDTQYF TRBV6-5 16 TRBJ2-3
CASSWGGRPGDTQYF TRBV6-5 15 TRBJ2-3
CASSRINPYEQYF TRBV12-3/TRBV12-4 13 TRBJ2-7
CSASVDRGRYHRETQYF TRBV20-1 17 NA
CSAGTSGSYEQYF TRBV20-1 13 TRBJ2-7
CASRRGAAYEQYF TRBV6-2/TRBV6-3 13 NA
CATSREPSGGGTDTQYF TRBV15 17 TRBJ2-3
CASSPIGGATNEKLFF TRBV5-1 16 TRBJ1-4
CSAGGFTGGSSYEQYF TRBV20-1 16 TRBJ2-7
CASSQLSAGDGYTF TRBV18 14 TRBJ1-2
CASRPDGYGYTF TRBV6-5 12 TRBJ1-2
CASSLEGLGNYEQYF TRBV7-2 15 NA
CASSLQLAGSDTQYF TRBV5-1 15 TRBJ2-3
CASGDLGETQYF TRBV5-1 12 TRBJ2-5
CSVALAGDEQYF TRBV29-1 12 TRBJ2-7
CASSVPLTF TRBV6-1 9 TRBJ2-6
CATSRNRGTGNEQFF TRBV15 15 TRBJ2-1